This T cell receptor (beta chain) comes out of a study of cytomegalovirus exposure and HLA in healthy donors. Germline CDR1 reads SQVTM; CDR2 reads ANQGSEA. The CDR3 is 14 amino acids. V was clipped by 6 bases and J by 3 bases; unmatched bases: 6. PCR primers comprised 60 Vbeta and 13 Jbeta primers. Generated by immunoSEQ multiplex PCR, the TCRdb table keeps only in-frame clones and is missing some. The data contain roughly 120,000 clones, approximately 70% of them seen just once; the ten biggest clones take up less than 9.5%. This clone has just a few counts. Its antigen is unidentified. Findings and limits, study-wide: The investigators catalogued 160 or so TCR beta chains as cytomegalovirus-associated.

Sequencing was performed on PBMCs. The chain employs TRBV29-1 and TRBJ2-1; 9 bases map to TRBD1. This TCR derives from a woman between 40 and 55 years old in good health and CMV-seropositive. CDR3 protein: CSVAGQGFYNEQFF. The CDR3 DNA follows: TGCAGCGTAGCGGGACAGGGATTCTACAATGAGCAGTTCTTC.